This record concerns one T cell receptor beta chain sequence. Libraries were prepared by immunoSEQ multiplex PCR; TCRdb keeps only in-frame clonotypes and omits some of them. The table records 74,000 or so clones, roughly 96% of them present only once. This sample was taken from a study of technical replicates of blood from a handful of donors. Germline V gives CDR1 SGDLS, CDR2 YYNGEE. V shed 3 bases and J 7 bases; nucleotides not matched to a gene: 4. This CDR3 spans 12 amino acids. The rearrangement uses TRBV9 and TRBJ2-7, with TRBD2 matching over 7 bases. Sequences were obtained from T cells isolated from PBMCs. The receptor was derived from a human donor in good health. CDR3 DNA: TGTGCCAGCAGCGCTGGGGAGGGGGAGCAGTACTTC. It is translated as CASSAGEGEQYF. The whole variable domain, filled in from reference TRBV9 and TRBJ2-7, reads DSGVTQTPKHLITATGQRVTLRCSPRSGDLSVYWYQQSLDQGLQFLIQYYNGEERAKGNILERFSAQQFPDLHSELNLSSLELGDSALYFCASSAGEGEQYFGPGTRLTVT.